The 10 T cell receptor beta chains in this list originate from one sample, sequenced in a study of blood T cell repertoires in COVID-19. Sequencing used immunoSEQ multiplex PCR; TCRdb keeps in-frame clones, though not all of them. The sample consists of more than 110,000 clones, 85% to 90% of them appearing once. What was sequenced was peripheral blood. These receptors were taken from a woman at least 80 years old with acute or convalescent COVID-19.

The chain links TRBV9 to TRBJ1-2, with 10 positions matching TRBD1. Germline values: CDR1 SGDLS, CDR2 YYNGEE. Unmatched junction bases numbered 6, after V lost 3 bases and J lost 4 bases. This CDR3 region has 15 residues. CDR3 amino acids: CASSDRQGASYGYTF. The CDR3 nucleotides are TGTGCCAGCAGCGACCGACAGGGGGCTAGCTATGGCTACACCTTC.

V gene TRBV9 combines with J gene TRBJ1-5, with TRBD1 matching 7 bases. J lost 6 bases, V lost 3 bases, and 3 bases had no gene match. The CDR3 sequence is 13 residues long. Germline V gene lookup returns CDR1 SGDLS and CDR2 YYNGEE. The CDR3 region has the DNA TGTGCCAGCAGCGGGGACAGTGGTCAGCCCCAGCATTTT. Protein product: CASSGDSGQPQHF.

The chain has TRBV2 and TRBJ1-5, with 9 bases aligning to TRBD1. The CDR3 has 15 residues. Germline CDR1 is SNHLY and CDR2 is FYNNEI. J lost 5 bases, V lost 5 bases, and 7 bases had no gene match. Here the CDR3 DNA reads TGTGCCAGCAGTCCGGGGACAGGGTATTATCAGCCCCAGCATTTT. It yields the protein CASSPGTGYYQPQHF.

V is TRBV24-1 and J is TRBJ1-2; 9 bases match TRBD1. The CDR3 is 12 residues long. Germline V CDR1 and CDR2: KGHDR, SFDVKD. Trimming removed 10 bases from V and 5 bases from J; junction bases left unmatched: 4. The CDR3 DNA is TGTGCCACAGAAGACAGGGGGTATGGCTACACCTTC. Its protein product is CATEDRGYGYTF.

The rearrangement links TRBV18 to TRBJ1-3; D may be TRBD1 (5 bases). The CDR3 is 17 residues long. Germline V CDR1 and CDR2: KGHSH, LQKENI. Trimming took 3 bases from V and 0 from J, leaving 15 bases between them. The CDR3 DNA reads TGTGCCAGCTCACCGACGGGGGGGTCCTACTCTGGAAACACCATATATTTT. It codes for CASSPTGGSYSGNTIYF.

V gene TRBV5-1 combines with J gene TRBJ1-2; 8 bases map to TRBD1. The CDR3 has 17 residues. CDR1 SGHRS and CDR2 YFSETQ come from the germline V gene. The trim removed 0 bases at V and 0 bases at J, leaving 7 bases unmatched. CDR3 sequence: CASSLGRTGNTNYGYTF. The CDR3 DNA reads as TGCGCCAGCAGCTTGGGACGGACAGGGAATACTAACTATGGCTACACCTTC.

This sequence joins TRBV27 and TRBJ1-2; 7 bases are a match to TRBD1. V trimming: 5 bases; J trimming: 0 bases; junction bases outside the gene matches: 9. The CDR3 extends over 16 amino acids. Germline CDR1 MNHEY, CDR2 SMNVEV (reference sequence). This CDR3 reads CASSRKGQPTNYGYTF. CDR3 bases: TGTGCCAGCAGTAGGAAGGGACAGCCAACTAACTATGGCTACACCTTC.

The rearrangement uses TRBV6-2 or TRBV6-3 and TRBJ2-7; 9 bases agree with TRBD2. After removal of 7 bases from V and 7 bases from J, the junction contained 17 bases not matched to a gene. The CDR3 is 16 residues long. Germline V gene sequence: CDR1 MNHEY, CDR2 SVGEGT. The CDR3 nucleotides read TGTGCCAGCATCCCCTCGGGGGGGCTAGCGGGGAGGGAGCAGTACTTC. This translates into CASIPSGGLAGREQYF.

This clone was picked up a small number of times. V gene TRBV7-8 combines with J gene TRBJ1-1, with a weak D call TRBD1 (6 bases). The CDR3 runs to 13 residues. In germline, CDR1 is SGHVS, CDR2 FQNEAQ. The ends were cut back, 7 bases at V and 1 base at J, with 10 bases in the middle. DNA for the CDR3: TGTGCCAGCACCCTGGGACAGAACACTGAAGCTTTCTTT. Residues: CASTLGQNTEAFF.

This clone was found a few times. Written as DNA, the CDR3 is TGTGCCAGCAGTCGCGACAGCGGGCCGTACGAGCAGTACTTC. As protein: CASSRDSGPYEQYF. The genes are TRBV6-6 and TRBJ2-7; maybe TRBD2 (6 bases). From germline, CDR1 is MNHNY and CDR2 SVGAGI (reference sequence). V was trimmed by 5 bases and J by 4 bases, leaving 15 bases between them. This CDR3 region has 14 residues.